This TCR beta chain was recorded in a study of cytomegalovirus exposure and HLA in healthy donors. CDR1 ENHRY and CDR2 SYGVKD come from the germline V gene. V lost 10 bases to trimming and J lost 2 bases, with 15 bases between them. The CDR3 extends over 13 amino acids. Amplification used 60 Vbeta primers and 13 Jbeta primers. Libraries were prepared by immunoSEQ multiplex PCR; TCRdb keeps only in-frame clonotypes and omits some of them. The sample features 50,000 or so clones, with roughly a quarter in its top ten. This chain connects TRBV10-3 to TRBJ2-7, with a possible D match to TRBD1 (6 bases). The source of this sequence is a man aged 40-49 years in good health and CMV-seropositive. Sequencing was carried out using PBMCs. CDR3 loop: CATRADSTYEQYF. The CDR3 coding sequence is TGTGCCACCAGAGCGGACAGTACCTACGAGCAGTACTTC.